A selection of T cell receptor beta chains follows, all from one sample in a study of T cell responses to AZD1222 COVID-19 vaccine. The assay was immunoSEQ multiplex PCR, and TCRdb's table has in-frame clones only and misses some. The data hold fewer than 200,000 clones, with more than 85% observed a single time. The material was peripheral blood, obtained 28 days after the second AZD1222 dose. All receptors come from an adult who received the AZD1222 COVID-19 vaccine. The CDR3 runs from the conserved cysteine through the conserved F or W. D genes are given only for firm matches. For some rows the clone size is stated as once, few or many, or as a class when expanded; others skip it.

TRBV19	NA	NA	TRBJ1-4	CASSMGSATEKLFF	TGTGCCAGTAGTATGGGCAGCGCTACTGAAAAACTGTTTTTT
TRBV27	NA	once	TRBJ1-6	CASSPRGRGPYNSPLHF	TGTGCCAGCAGTCCTAGGGGCAGGGGACCCTATAATTCACCCCTCCACTTT
TRBV7-8	NA	NA	TRBJ2-2	CASSFSYTGELFF	TGTGCCAGCAGCTTCAGCTACACCGGGGAGCTGTTTTTT
TRBV2	TRBD1	NA	TRBJ1-2	CASSEKGQGPAGYGYTF	TGTGCCAGCAGTGAAAAGGGACAGGGTCCCGCGGGCTATGGCTACACCTTC
TRBV5-1	NA	NA	TRBJ1-1	CASSTSGLNTEAFF	TGCGCCAGCAGTACCAGTGGGTTGAACACTGAAGCTTTCTTT
TRBV30	NA	NA	TRBJ2-7	CAAHLPRGRNEQYF	TGTGCCGCGCACCTTCCCCGGGGGCGGAACGAGCAGTACTTC
TRBV5-1	TRBD1	NA	TRBJ2-1	CASSLGTGDNEQFF	TGCGCCAGCAGCCTTGGGACAGGGGACAATGAGCAGTTCTTC
TRBV7-9	NA	once	TRBJ1-6	CASRATGHNSPLHF	TGTGCCAGCAGAGCTACAGGGCATAATTCACCCCTCCACTTT
TRBV2	NA	NA	TRBJ2-7	CASSEGNLNDEQYF	TGTGCCAGCAGTGAAGGGAACCTGAACGACGAGCAGTACTTC
TRBV27	TRBD2	NA	TRBJ2-2	CASSKLAGGGTGELFF	TGTGCCAGCAGTAAACTAGCGGGGGGAGGAACCGGGGAGCTGTTTTTT
TRBV18	NA	NA	TRBJ2-2	CASSPGVRTGELFF	TGTGCCAGCTCACCAGGGGTCCGGACCGGGGAGCTGTTTTTT
TRBV5-1	NA	NA	TRBJ1-1	CASSLEGNPNTEAFF	TGCGCCAGCAGCTTGGAGGGGAACCCGAACACTGAAGCTTTCTTT
TRBV5-6	NA	NA	TRBJ1-1	CASSLYEGWDAEAFF	TGTGCCAGCAGCCTCTACGAGGGATGGGATGCTGAAGCTTTCTTT
TRBV29-1	NA	NA	TRBJ2-1	CSGTDSYNEQFF	TGCAGCGGGACTGACAGCTACAATGAGCAGTTCTTC
TRBV6-1	NA	once	TRBJ2-7	CASSEPRGIPYEQYF	TGTGCCAGCAGTGAACCACGGGGGATCCCCTACGAGCAGTACTTC
TRBV7-9	NA	NA	TRBJ2-7	CASSLGQETYEQYF	TGTGCCAGCAGCTTAGGACAGGAGACCTACGAGCAGTACTTC
TRBV5-4	NA	NA	TRBJ2-4	CASSLGLAKNIQYF	TGTGCCAGCAGCTTGGGACTAGCCAAAAACATTCAGTACTTC
TRBV15	TRBD1	NA	TRBJ1-4	CATSRSRPPGQEREKLFF	TGTGCCACCAGCAGATCTCGACCCCCGGGACAGGAGCGTGAAAAACTGTTTTTT
TRBV14	NA	NA	TRBJ2-4	CASSQDRWTNIQYF	TGTGCCAGCAGCCAAGATCGGTGGACAAACATTCAGTACTTC
TRBV9	TRBD2	NA	TRBJ2-1	CASSVGLAAREGQFF	TGTGCCAGCAGCGTAGGGCTAGCGGCCCGGGAGGGGCAGTTCTTC
TRBV19	TRBD2	once	TRBJ2-1	CASSIRLASGGYNEQFF	TGTGCCAGTAGTATACGCCTAGCTTCGGGGGGATACAATGAGCAGTTCTTC
TRBV6-2/TRBV6-3	NA	NA	TRBJ2-1	CASSYLGAVYRSEQFF	TGTGCCAGCAGTTACCTGGGGGCTGTCTATCGTAGTGAGCAGTTCTTC
TRBV6-5	TRBD1	NA	TRBJ2-7	CASSLDRANYEQYF	TGTGCCAGCAGCCTCGACAGGGCAAACTACGAGCAGTACTTC
TRBV7-6	NA	NA	TRBJ1-3	CASSPLRKSGQRAGNTIYF	TGTGCCAGCAGCCCACTGAGAAAATCCGGACAGCGTGCGGGAAACACCATATATTTT
TRBV18	NA	NA	TRBJ1-1	CASSDRYNTEAFF	TGTGCCAGCTCAGACAGGTATAACACTGAAGCTTTCTTT
TRBV7-2	NA	NA	TRBJ2-5	CASSESRRGRETQYF	TGTGCCAGCAGCGAAAGCAGGCGGGGAAGGGAGACCCAGTACTTC
TRBV7-2	NA	NA	TRBJ1-3	CASSLNAVVSGNTIYF	TGTGCCAGCAGCTTAAATGCGGTAGTATCTGGAAACACCATATATTTT
TRBV5-1	NA	few	TRBJ1-2	CASSLEGVGGYTF	TGCGCCAGCAGCTTGGAAGGGGTAGGTGGCTACACCTTC
TRBV14	NA	NA	TRBJ2-7	CASSQEWGEQYF	TGTGCCAGCAGCCAAGAATGGGGCGAGCAGTACTTC
TRBV19	TRBD1	NA	TRBJ2-5	CASSIRSRGETQYF	TGTGCCAGTAGTATAAGGAGCAGGGGGGAGACCCAGTACTTC
TRBV11-2	NA	NA	TRBJ1-3	CASSLGPGNTIYF	TGTGCCAGCAGCTTAGGGCCTGGAAACACCATATATTTT
TRBV6-5	NA	NA	TRBJ1-5	CASSYSQGSNQPQHF	TGTGCCAGCAGTTACTCCCAGGGGAGCAATCAGCCCCAGCATTTT
TRBV7-8	NA	NA	TRBJ2-3	CASSLGRGGYTDTQYF	TGTGCCAGCAGCTTAGGCCGGGGAGGTTACACAGATACGCAGTATTTT
TRBV6-5	NA	NA	TRBJ2-2	CASSPNTGELFF	TGTGCCAGCAGCCCAAACACCGGGGAGCTGTTTTTT
TRBV7-9	TRBD1	NA	TRBJ1-3	CASSPGGHSGNTIYF	TGTGCCAGCAGCCCAGGGGGCCACTCTGGAAACACCATATATTTT
TRBV10-3	TRBD2	NA	TRBJ2-7	CAISELASGSNEQYF	TGTGCCATCAGTGAGTTAGCTAGCGGGAGTAACGAGCAGTACTTC
TRBV5-1	NA	NA	TRBJ2-7	CASSLAQGLPAEQYF	TGCGCCAGCAGCTTGGCCCAGGGTTTACCCGCAGAGCAGTACTTC
TRBV18	NA	NA	TRBJ1-6	CASSPLGQGGSPLHF	TGTGCCAGCTCACCTCTCGGGCAAGGAGGGTCACCCCTCCACTTT
TRBV24-1	NA	NA	TRBJ1-2	CATSSGANYGYTF	TGTGCCACCAGTTCCGGGGCCAACTATGGCTACACCTTC
TRBV9	NA	once	TRBJ1-6	CASSVGDRNSPLHF	TGTGCCAGCAGCGTAGGGGACCGTAATTCACCCCTCCACTTT
TRBV19	NA	once	TRBJ1-3	CASSMPYSGGRAGNTIYF	TGTGCCAGTAGTATGCCGTATTCCGGGGGGAGAGCTGGAAACACCATATATTTT
TRBV5-1	TRBD2	NA	TRBJ2-1	CASSLYLAGDNEQFF	TGCGCCAGCAGCTTGTACCTAGCGGGGGACAATGAGCAGTTCTTC
TRBV19	TRBD1	NA	TRBJ1-2	CASSTPGGGKTGYTF	TGTGCCAGTAGTACACCGGGAGGGGGCAAGACTGGCTACACCTTC
TRBV16	TRBD1	NA	TRBJ1-2	CASSHPTPSRGRDGYTF	TGTGCCAGCAGCCATCCGACTCCAAGCAGGGGGCGAGATGGCTACACCTTC
TRBV11-2	TRBD1	NA	TRBJ2-5	CASSPDRGPQETQYF	TGTGCCAGCAGCCCAGACAGGGGGCCCCAAGAGACCCAGTACTTC
TRBV5-5	TRBD2	once	TRBJ2-2	CASSLTSVPVYTGELFF	TGTGCCAGCAGCTTGACTAGCGTTCCTGTGTACACCGGGGAGCTGTTTTTT
TRBV15	NA	NA	TRBJ1-3	CATSRGGGGNTIYF	TGTGCCACCAGCAGAGGGGGGGGAGGAAACACCATATATTTT
TRBV12-3/TRBV12-4	NA	NA	TRBJ1-4	CASSFREYEKLFF	TGTGCCAGCAGTTTCAGGGAGTATGAAAAACTGTTTTTT
TRBV7-2	NA	once	TRBJ2-7	CASSLAGPHRAYEQYF	TGTGCCAGCAGCTTAGCGGGCCCCCATAGAGCCTACGAGCAGTACTTC
TRBV6-5	NA	NA	TRBJ2-7	CASAAATPYEQYF	TGTGCCAGCGCCGCGGCTACCCCCTACGAGCAGTACTTC
TRBV30	NA	NA	TRBJ2-2	CAWRKGTGELFF	TGTGCCTGGAGAAAGGGCACCGGGGAGCTGTTTTTT
TRBV4-3	NA	NA	TRBJ2-7	CASSQDLGLNEQYF	TGCGCCAGCAGCCAAGATCTCGGGTTGAACGAGCAGTACTTC
TRBV6-6	NA	NA	TRBJ1-4	CASSSRTQGLNEKLFF	TGTGCCAGCAGTTCCCGTACACAGGGACTCAATGAAAAACTGTTTTTT
TRBV7-9	NA	NA	TRBJ2-3	CASSFWATDTQYF	TGTGCCAGCAGCTTTTGGGCCACAGATACGCAGTATTTT
TRBV7-8	TRBD1	NA	TRBJ2-1	CASSPIGGPGNEQFF	TGTGCCAGCAGCCCGATAGGGGGCCCAGGCAATGAGCAGTTCTTC